The 3 T cell receptor beta chains listed next were all sequenced from one sample in a study of T cell repertoires in cytomegalovirus infection. MiXCR, applied by TCRdb to the reads, yields one record per CDR3 protein. The sample contains fewer than 850,000 distinct CDR3 sequences, under 35% of which appear only once. The antigens these receptors bind are not known. The sequencing here drew on cultured CD8+ T cells from PBMCs, taken from culture after CMV antigen stimulation. The receptors stem from a human donor in good health (CMV status not recorded). Some clones in this sample may be carry-over from other donors' samples.

This clonotype has a handful of counts. The rearrangement links TRBV7-6 to TRBJ1-1; D gene ambiguous. Trimming removed 1 base at V and 2 bases at J, with 14 bases between. The CDR3 runs to 16 residues. Germline V gene lookup returns CDR1 SGHVS and CDR2 FNYEAQ. For the CDR3, the DNA is TGTGCCAGCAGCTTAGGTTCGGCAGTGGGTAACACTGAAGCTTTCTTT. This gives the protein CASSLGSAVGNTEAFF.

This clonotype was seen more than once but under ten times. This chain connects TRBV5-4 to TRBJ2-2; no definite D call. V lost 6 bases to trimming and J lost 1 base, with 16 bases between them. Per germline, CDR1 SGHNT and CDR2 YYREEE (reference sequence). The length of the CDR3 is 16 residues. The CDR3, as DNA: TGTGCCAGCACCACCGAGGCAGGTTTGAACACCGGGGAGCTGTTTTTT. It yields the protein CASTTEAGLNTGELFF.

The chain joins TRBV6-2 or TRBV6-3 to TRBJ1-5, with 8 bases aligning to TRBD1. After removal of 6 bases from V and 2 bases from J, the junction contained 18 bases not matched to a gene. This CDR3 contains 19 residues. CDR1 MNHEY and CDR2 SVGEGT come from the germline V gene. The CDR3 nucleotides are TGTGCCAGCAGGGAGGAGGAGACAGGGGAACTTTTGGGCAATCAGCCCCAGCATTTT. Residues: CASREEETGELLGNQPQHF.